Each of the 23 T cell receptor beta chains below was sequenced from the same sample in a study of T cell responses to AZD1222 COVID-19 vaccine. The repertoire was sequenced with immunoSEQ multiplex PCR; TCRdb's copy has only in-frame clones and lacks some. The repertoire consists of 130,000 or so clones, with around 84% occurring once and the leading ten covering roughly 12%. Sequenced here: peripheral blood, sampled on day 0 of AZD1222 vaccination. These receptors were obtained from an adult in good health.

V is TRBV10-1 and J is TRBJ1-1; a possible D gene is TRBD1 (5 bases). V lost 6 bases and J lost 2, with 10 bases in between. Germline V CDR1 and CDR2: WNHNN, SYGVQD (reference sequence). The CDR3 runs 13 residues. Written as DNA, the CDR3 is TGCGCCAGCAGGGCCGGGACCAACACTGAAGCTTTCTTT. This codes for CASRAGTNTEAFF.

This chain links TRBV4-3 with TRBJ1-2, with unresolved D. Per germline, CDR1 LGHNA and CDR2 YSLEER. V lost 1 base to trimming and J lost 7 bases, with 13 bases between them. The CDR3 runs to 14 residues. CDR3 sequence: CASSQGVGMRGYTF. CDR3 DNA: TGCGCCAGCAGCCAAGGCGTGGGGATGCGTGGCTACACCTTC.

This chain connects TRBV5-6 to TRBJ2-1; TRBD2 matches 8 bases. The CDR3 runs to 14 residues. CDR1 is SGHDT, CDR2 YYEEEE, per germline. V was pared by 3 bases and J by 4 bases, with 3 bases of the junction left unmatched. CDR3 region: CASSSGGPYNEQFF. The CDR3 region has the DNA TGTGCCAGCAGCTCGGGGGGGCCTTACAATGAGCAGTTCTTC.

In its sample, this clone was seen once. V and J are TRBV3-1 (or the pseudogene TRBV3-2) and TRBJ2-1; no definite D call. The V and J ends lost 4 bases and 4 bases respectively, with 8 bases between them. The CDR3 runs 13 residues. The germline gives CDR1 LGHDT, CDR2 YNNKEL (reference sequence). This chain's CDR3 is CASSLPSYNEQFF. The CDR3 DNA follows: TGTGCCAGCAGCCTCCCGTCGTACAATGAGCAGTTCTTC.

V is TRBV10-3 and J is TRBJ1-2; D remains unclear. Trimming took 4 bases from V and 6 from J, leaving 9 bases between them. The length of the CDR3 is 12 residues. Germline lookup yields CDR1 ENHRY and CDR2 SYGVKD. The CDR3 region is CAISGPSNGYTF. The CDR3 DNA follows: TGTGCCATCAGTGGGCCGAGTAATGGCTACACCTTC.

The V gene is TRBV19, the J gene TRBJ1-1; D uncertain. V lost 3 bases to trimming and J lost 3 bases, with 11 bases between them. CDR3 length: 14 residues. The germline V gene encodes CDR1 LNHDA and CDR2 SQIVND (reference sequence). As DNA, the CDR3 is TGTGCCAGTAGTATTTTAGGGCTGCACACTGAAGCTTTCTTT. Amino acid sequence: CASSILGLHTEAFF.

This clone has only one observation. This chain joins TRBV10-3 and TRBJ1-6; D not resolved. Germline CDR1 reads ENHRY; CDR2 reads SYGVKD. The CDR3 consists of 17 residues. With 6 bases removed from V and 4 bases from J, the gap between germline ends came to 19 bases. The CDR3 here is CAISAGGSSDYNSPLHF. DNA for the CDR3: TGTGCCATCAGCGCCGGAGGGTCGAGTGATTATAATTCACCCCTCCACTTT.

The chain combines TRBV5-4 with TRBJ2-3, with a weak D call TRBD2 (5 bases). CDR1 is SGHNT, CDR2 YYREEE, per germline (reference sequence). The CDR3 loop spans 19 amino acids. V lost 1 base to trimming and J lost 2 bases, with 23 bases between them. CDR3 region: CASSLLSLAGSPLTDTQYF. In nucleotides, the CDR3 is TGTGCCAGCAGCTTGTTAAGTTTGGCGGGCTCACCTCTCACAGATACGCAGTATTTT.

This clone was recorded a few times. This chain links TRBV6-4 with TRBJ2-1; weak D call: TRBD2 (5 bases). The CDR3 length is 13 residues. V lost 3 bases and J lost 10, with 13 bases in between. From germline, CDR1 is MRHNA and CDR2 SNTAGT. The CDR3 DNA reads TGTGCCAGCAGTGAGAGGGCACCGAGCGAGCAGTTCTTC. This sequence encodes CASSERAPSEQFF.

This clone was counted only a few times. This specimen includes other DNA sequences encoding the same CDR3. The chain has TRBV12-3 or TRBV12-4 and TRBJ1-5; D gene uncertain. The V end lost 1 base, the J end lost 5 bases, and 6 bases lay between the germline ends. The CDR3 runs 13 residues. The CDR3 region is CASSLGRDQPQHF. CDR3 nucleotide sequence: TGTGCCAGCAGTTTAGGGCGTGATCAGCCCCAGCATTTT.

This clone was seen more than once but under ten times. The chain has TRBV15 and TRBJ2-1, with D perhaps TRBD2 (5 bases). The CDR3 consists of 16 residues. Germline loops: CDR1 LNHNV, CDR2 YYDKDF (reference sequence). The germline V and J ends were trimmed by 5 bases and 2 bases, with 16 bases remaining between them. CDR3 bases: TGTGCCACCAGCGAAGGAGTCGGAGGAGCCTACAATGAGCAGTTCTTC. It translates to CATSEGVGGAYNEQFF.

CDR3 region: CASSLVGGGTYEQYF. CDR3 DNA sequence: TGTGCCAGCAGCTTGGTCGGGGGTGGCACCTACGAGCAGTACTTC. The genes are TRBV5-5 and TRBJ2-7; weak D call: TRBD2 (6 bases). The CDR3 covers 15 residues. CDR1 SGHKS and CDR2 YYEKEE come from the germline V gene (reference sequence). With 0 bases removed from V and 2 bases from J, the gap between germline ends came to 12 bases.

The V call is TRBV3-1 (or the pseudogene TRBV3-2), the J call TRBJ2-2; D gene ambiguous. CDR3 length equals 15 residues. From germline, CDR1 is LGHDT and CDR2 YNNKEL (reference sequence). Between the trimmed V and J ends, which lost 5 bases and 5 bases, there was a span of 15 bases. CDR3 nucleotide sequence: TGTGCCAGCAGCTTAAGACGGAGCAATACCGGGGAGCTGTTTTTT. This gives the protein CASSLRRSNTGELFF.

The genes are TRBV6-1 and TRBJ2-7; 8 positions agree with TRBD2. The germline CDR1 and CDR2 sequences are MNHNS and SASEGT. The CDR3 contains 14 residues. With V trimmed by 1 base and J by 1 base, 0 bases remained unmatched. The CDR3 sequence: CASSEVAGSYEQYF. The CDR3 region has the DNA TGTGCCAGCAGTGAAGTAGCGGGGTCCTACGAGCAGTACTTC.

The chain combines TRBV9 with TRBJ2-3, with 12 bases that match TRBD2. Losses at the gene ends were 1 base for V and 5 bases for J; bases not matched to a gene: 5. Germline-derived CDR1 and CDR2 are SGDLS and YYNGEE. The CDR3 sequence is 16 residues long. This chain's CDR3 is CASSVRLAGARDTQYF. The CDR3 region has the DNA TGTGCCAGCAGCGTAAGACTAGCGGGAGCAAGAGATACGCAGTATTTT.

This chain uses TRBV6-2 or TRBV6-3 with TRBJ1-5; D call uncertain. The germline V and J ends were trimmed by 4 bases and 0 bases, with 19 bases remaining between them. Germline V gene data show CDR1 as MNHEY and CDR2 as SVGEGT. The CDR3 is 18 residues long. CDR3 coding DNA: TGTGCCAGCAGTTTCCTGCCGGCAGGCGACTATAGCAATCAGCCCCAGCATTTT. As protein: CASSFLPAGDYSNQPQHF.

This chain links TRBV7-8 with TRBJ1-5; no firm D call. CDR3 length equals 13 residues. V lost 2 bases and J 7 bases, leaving 9 bases between the germline ends. Germline V lookup: CDR1 SGHVS, CDR2 FQNEAQ. As DNA, the CDR3 is TGTGCCAGCAGCTTAAGTCGCCGACAGCCCCAGCATTTT. Translated, it gives CASSLSRRQPQHF.

The chain has TRBV5-1 and TRBJ2-1, with D possibly matching TRBD2 (5 bases). Germline CDR1 and CDR2: SGHRS and YFSETQ. V was cut by 0 bases and J by 6 bases, with 10 bases left in between. This CDR3 spans 14 amino acids. Here the CDR3 reads CASSLGTEGNEQFF. The CDR3 nucleotides are TGCGCCAGCAGCTTGGGTACTGAGGGCAATGAGCAGTTCTTC.

This chain links TRBV11-3 with TRBJ1-6; D call uncertain. Trimming removed 5 bases from V and 8 bases from J, with 10 bases in between. The CDR3 is made up of 13 amino acids. Looked up from germline, CDR1 is SGHNT and CDR2 is YENEEA. In DNA form, the CDR3 reads TGTGCCAGCAGCCCGTCGTGGGATTCACCCCTCCACTTT. It translates to CASSPSWDSPLHF. Full variable domain (remainder filled in from reference TRBV11-3 and TRBJ1-6): EAGVVQSPRYKIIEKKQPVAFWCNPISGHNTLYWYLQNLGQGPELLIRYENEEAVDDSQLPKDRFSAERLKGVDSTLKIQPAELGDSAVYLCASSPSWDSPLHFGNGTRLTVT.

V usage is TRBV7-2 and J usage is TRBJ1-3; 7 nucleotides match TRBD1. With V trimmed by 5 bases and J by 4 bases, 11 bases remained unmatched. Germline V CDR1 and CDR2: SGHTA, FQGNSA. The CDR3 runs 16 residues. CDR3 sequence (DNA): TGTGCCAGCAGCCCCCGGACAGGCACCACAGGAAACACCATATATTTT. Amino acids: CASSPRTGTTGNTIYF.

The V gene is TRBV9, the J gene TRBJ2-7; D possibly matches TRBD1 or TRBD2 (5 bases each). Trimming pared 2 bases from V and 5 bases from J, leaving 17 bases between. CDR1 and CDR2 from the germline V gene are SGDLS and YYNGEE. The CDR3 loop spans 15 amino acids. The CDR3 region has the DNA TGTGCCAGCAGCGTTCGAGGGACGGCCGGCAACGAGCAGTACTTC. It is translated as CASSVRGTAGNEQYF. Full variable domain (missing parts from reference TRBV9 and TRBJ2-7): DSGVTQTPKHLITATGQRVTLRCSPRSGDLSVYWYQQSLDQGLQFLIQYYNGEERAKGNILERFSAQQFPDLHSELNLSSLELGDSALYFCASSVRGTAGNEQYFGPGTRLTVT.

This clone has a single count. The chain links TRBV18 to TRBJ1-1; tentative D call: TRBD1 (5 bases). The CDR3 has 16 amino acids. The V gene lost 2 bases and the J gene lost 3 bases, with 16 bases spanning the gap. Germline V gene lookup returns CDR1 KGHSH and CDR2 LQKENI. The CDR3 sequence is CASSPGTARMHTEAFF. CDR3 nucleotide sequence: TGTGCCAGCTCACCAGGGACGGCACGTATGCACACTGAAGCTTTCTTT.

This rearrangement joins TRBV6-5 to TRBJ1-1; no firm D call. The germline gives CDR1 MNHEY, CDR2 SVGAGI. The V and J ends lost 4 bases and 3 bases respectively, with 9 bases between them. The CDR3 extends over 13 amino acids. This chain's CDR3 is CASSWGRDTEAFF. The CDR3 region has the DNA TGTGCCAGCAGTTGGGGAAGGGACACTGAAGCTTTCTTT.